This T cell receptor beta chain was retrieved from a study of early T cells in non-severe SARS-CoV-2 infection. V gave up 3 bases and J gave up 4 bases, with 8 bases separating them. CDR1 and CDR2 (germline): DFQATT, SNEGSKA (reference sequence). The CDR3 is 12 residues long. TCRdb reprocessed the 5' RACE reads with MiXCR, giving one entry per CDR3 protein. The sample includes approximately 74,000 distinct CDR3 sequences, 11% to 15% of them seen just once. This rearrangement joins TRBV20-1 to TRBJ2-3; D is ambiguous. The sample consisted of whole blood. The receptor's source is an adult who was a healthcare worker with PCR-confirmed SARS-CoV-2 infection or an uninfected control (not recorded which). The CDR3 DNA follows: TGCAGTGCTAGGCACTTCTCAGATACGCAGTATTTT. It yields the protein CSARHFSDTQYF.